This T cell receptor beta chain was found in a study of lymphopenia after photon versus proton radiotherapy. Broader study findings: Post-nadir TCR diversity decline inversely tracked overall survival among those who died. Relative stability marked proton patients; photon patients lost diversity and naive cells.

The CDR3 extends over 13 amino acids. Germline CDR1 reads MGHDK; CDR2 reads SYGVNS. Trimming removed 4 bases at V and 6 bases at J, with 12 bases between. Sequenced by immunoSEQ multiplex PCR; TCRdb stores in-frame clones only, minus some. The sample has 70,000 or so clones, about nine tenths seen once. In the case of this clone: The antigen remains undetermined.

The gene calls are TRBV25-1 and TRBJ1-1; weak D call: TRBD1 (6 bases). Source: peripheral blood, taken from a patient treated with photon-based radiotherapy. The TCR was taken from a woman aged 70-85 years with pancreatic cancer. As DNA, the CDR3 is TGTGCCAGCAGTGTCATGACAGGATCTGAAGCTTTCTTT. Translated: CASSVMTGSEAFF.